This record covers a single T cell receptor beta chain. The data originate from a study of T cell responses to AZD1222 COVID-19 vaccine. Germline V gene sequence: CDR1 SNHLY, CDR2 FYNNEI. The length of the CDR3 is 15 residues. Trimming at V came to 6 bases and at J to 5 bases, leaving 11 bases not matched to a gene. Sequencing used immunoSEQ multiplex PCR; TCRdb keeps in-frame clones, though not all of them. This table has fewer than 90,000 clones, approximately 91% appearing once. Sequences were derived from peripheral blood, sampled on day 0 of AZD1222 vaccination. The chain couples TRBV2 to TRBJ2-5; 8 bases match TRBD1. The clonotype originates from an adult in good health. The CDR3 region is CASSQRGTGEETQYF. The CDR3 region has the DNA TGTGCCAGCAGCCAAAGAGGGACAGGAGAGGAGACCCAGTACTTC. The entire variable domain, with the rest obtained from reference TRBV2 and TRBJ2-5, is as follows: EPEVTQTPSHQVTQMGQEVILRCVPISNHLYFYWYRQILGQKVEFLVSFYNNEISEKSEIFDDQFSVERPDGSNFTLKIRSTKLEDSAMYFCASSQRGTGEETQYFGPGTRLLVL.